This T cell receptor beta chain was captured by sequencing in a study of identical twins. MiXCR, run by TCRdb on the 5' RACE reads, gives a single entry per CDR3 protein. Of hundreds of thousands of distinct CDR3 sequences listed, 9% to 15% are singletons. Germline assignment: CDR1 SQVTM and CDR2 ANQGSEA. The CDR3 consists of 14 residues. V dropped 5 bases and J dropped 4; count of bases not matched to a gene: 8. The same data also contributed to another study, on yellow fever vaccine responses in identical twins.

Sequenced material: CD8+ T cells sorted from blood. The chain recombines TRBV29-1 with TRBJ2-1; 7 bases are a match to TRBD2. This TCR was recovered from a woman aged 18-35 years in good health. The CDR3 DNA reads as TGCAGCGTTCCGGGACTACAGAATTACAATGAGCAGTTCTTC. Translation: CSVPGLQNYNEQFF.